One sample yielded the 11 T cell receptor beta chains listed below, sequenced in a study of T cells after yellow fever vaccination. TCRdb reanalysed the 5' RACE reads using MiXCR and keeps one entry per CDR3 protein. Of about 140,000 distinct CDR3 sequences detected, around 6.3% appear once; the ten largest clones hold more than 0.6%. The starting material was CD4+ T cells sorted from PBMCs, obtained 10 days after the yellow fever booster vaccination. The receptor source for this set is a man younger than 45 who received the YFV17D yellow fever vaccine.

This clonotype was counted at least ten times. The chain has TRBV18 and TRBJ2-5; the D gene is possibly TRBD2 (5 bases). This CDR3 is 13 amino acids long. The germline V gene encodes CDR1 KGHSH and CDR2 LQKENI. Trimming left V 2 bases short and J 3 bases short, with 7 bases between. The DNA of the CDR3 is TGTGCCAGCTCACCAGAGGGAGAAGAGACCCAGTACTTC. Protein sequence: CASSPEGEETQYF.

A word on this clonotype: A much larger clone sits a single nucleotide away, making a read error possible. V is TRBV6-2 or TRBV6-3 and J is TRBJ2-7; D possibly corresponds to TRBD2 (5 bases). This CDR3 has 18 residues. From germline, CDR1 is MNHEY and CDR2 SVGEGT. This chain's CDR3 is CASNYSNIGGPTTYEQYF. The DNA for the CDR3 is TGTGCCAGCAATTACTCGAATATAGGAGGACCAACCACCTACGAGCAGTACTTC.

Many counts were recorded for this clonotype. The chain has TRBV28 and TRBJ1-2; tentative D call: TRBD1 (6 bases). The CDR3 is 15 residues long. V was trimmed by 6 bases and J by 8 bases, leaving 22 bases between them. Germline V CDR1 and CDR2: MDHEN, SYDVKM. In DNA form, the CDR3 reads TGTGCCAGCAGCCCCCGTGGACAGAGGTTAGGGGGCTACACCTTC. Translating gives CASSPRGQRLGGYTF.

Comment on this clonotype: This clone may be a read error of a much larger clone one base away. The chain couples TRBV12-5 to TRBJ2-5; D gene ambiguous. The CDR3 length is 12 residues. The V gene lost 6 bases and the J gene lost 6 bases, with 11 bases spanning the gap. In germline, CDR1 is LGHNT, CDR2 FRNRAP. The CDR3 DNA sequence: TGTGCTAGTGGCCCTGCCAGTCAGACCCAGTACTTC. It specifies CASGPASQTQYF. The full variable domain, its missing parts supplied by reference TRBV12-5 and TRBJ2-5, is DARVTQTPRHKVTEMGQEVTMRCQPILGHNTVFWYRQTMMQGLELLAYFRNRAPLDDSGMPKDRFSAEMPDATLATLKIQPSEPRDSAVYFCASGPASQTQYFGPGTRLLVL.

This clonotype was observed at least ten times. The chain employs TRBV20-1 and TRBJ2-2; 7 nucleotides match TRBD2. There are 13 residues in the CDR3. The germline V gene encodes CDR1 DFQATT and CDR2 SNEGSKA (reference sequence). The V gene end was trimmed by 6 bases and the J gene end by 3 bases; junction bases not matched to a gene: 4. The CDR3 coding sequence is TGCAGTGCCAGAACTAGCGACACCGGGGAGCTGTTTTTT. Protein product: CSARTSDTGELFF.

This clonotype showed up just a few times. CDR3 nucleotide sequence: TGCGCCAGCTCAACGGGAGAACTAGGTTACGAGCAGTACTTC. Amino acid sequence: CASSTGELGYEQYF. The V gene is TRBV5-1, the J gene TRBJ2-7; weak D call: TRBD2 (6 bases). V was trimmed by 7 bases and J by 4 bases, leaving 18 bases between them. CDR3 length: 14 residues. In germline, CDR1 is SGHRS, CDR2 YFSETQ.

This clonotype appeared many times. The chain links TRBV12-3 or TRBV12-4 to TRBJ1-2, with D unresolved. CDR3 length equals 14 residues. V gave up 3 bases and J gave up 0 bases, with 8 bases separating them. The CDR3 sequence: CASSLGSANYGYTF. The CDR3 bases are TGTGCCAGCAGTTTGGGGAGTGCTAACTATGGCTACACCTTC.

The table lists this clonotype with many counts. The chain recombines TRBV12-5 with TRBJ2-7; D may correspond to TRBD1 or TRBD2 (5 bases each). CDR1 is LGHNT and CDR2 is FRNRAP in the germline V gene. The CDR3 runs to 18 residues. V was clipped by 6 bases and J by 1 base, with 25 bases between them. The CDR3, as DNA: TGTGCTAGTGGGCAGGTAGACAGCGGCCCCTGGATGTCCTACGAGCAGTACTTC. It yields the protein CASGQVDSGPWMSYEQYF. Combining the CDR3 with reference TRBV12-5 and TRBJ2-7 gives the whole variable domain DARVTQTPRHKVTEMGQEVTMRCQPILGHNTVFWYRQTMMQGLELLAYFRNRAPLDDSGMPKDRFSAEMPDATLATLKIQPSEPRDSAVYFCASGQVDSGPWMSYEQYFGPGTRLTVT.

This clonotype has at least ten counts. The chain recombines TRBV6-5 with TRBJ1-2; perhaps TRBD1 as D (6 bases). Germline CDR1 MNHEY, CDR2 SVGAGI. The V and J ends lost 2 bases and 3 bases respectively, with 10 bases between them. This CDR3 spans 14 amino acids. The CDR3 DNA sequence: TGTGCCAGCAGTTACGGTCGGACAGACTATGGCTACACCTTC. The encoded protein is CASSYGRTDYGYTF.

The sample holds many counts of this clonotype. This chain joins TRBV29-1 and TRBJ2-5; D possibly corresponds to TRBD2 (6 bases). The CDR3 totals 12 residues. V shed 5 bases and J shed 1 base, with 8 bases lying between them. Germline CDR1 SQVTM, CDR2 ANQGSEA. Here the CDR3 reads CSVRGLQETQYF. The CDR3 coding sequence is TGCAGCGTTAGGGGACTCCAAGAGACCCAGTACTTC.

V usage is TRBV7-9 and J usage is TRBJ2-1; maybe TRBD1 (8 bases). The germline V gene has CDR1 SEHNR and CDR2 FQNEAQ (reference sequence). CDR3 length: 15 amino acids. V was clipped by 5 bases and J by 4 bases, with 15 bases between them. CDR3 sequence reads: CASSPTGGGYNEQFF. The CDR3 nucleotides are TGTGCCAGCAGCCCTACAGGGGGGGGTTACAATGAGCAGTTCTTC.